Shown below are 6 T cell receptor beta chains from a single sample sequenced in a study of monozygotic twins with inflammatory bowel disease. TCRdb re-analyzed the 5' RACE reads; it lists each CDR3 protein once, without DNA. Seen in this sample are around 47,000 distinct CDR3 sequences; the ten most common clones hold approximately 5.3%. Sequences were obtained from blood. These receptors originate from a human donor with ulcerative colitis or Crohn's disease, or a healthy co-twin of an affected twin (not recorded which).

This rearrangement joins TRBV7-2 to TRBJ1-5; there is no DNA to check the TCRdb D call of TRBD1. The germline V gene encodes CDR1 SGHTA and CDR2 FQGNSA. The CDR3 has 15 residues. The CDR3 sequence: CASSYRGSSNQPQHF.

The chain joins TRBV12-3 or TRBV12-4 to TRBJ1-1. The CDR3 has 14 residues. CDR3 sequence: CASRVSGGVTEAFF.

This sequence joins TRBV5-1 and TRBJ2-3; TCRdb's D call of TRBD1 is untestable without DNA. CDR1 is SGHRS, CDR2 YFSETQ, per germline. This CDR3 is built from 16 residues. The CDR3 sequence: CASSLGQQGQADTQYF. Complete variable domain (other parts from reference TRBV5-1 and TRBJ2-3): KAGVTQTPRYLIKTRGQQVTLSCSPISGHRSVSWYQQTPGQGLQFLFEYFSETQRNKGNFPGRFSGRQFSNSRSEMNVSTLELGDSALYLCASSLGQQGQADTQYFGPGTRLTVL.

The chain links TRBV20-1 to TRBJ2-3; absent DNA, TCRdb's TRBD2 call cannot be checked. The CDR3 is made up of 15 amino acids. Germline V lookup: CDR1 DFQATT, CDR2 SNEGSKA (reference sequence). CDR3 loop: CSARARGWGSDTQYF.

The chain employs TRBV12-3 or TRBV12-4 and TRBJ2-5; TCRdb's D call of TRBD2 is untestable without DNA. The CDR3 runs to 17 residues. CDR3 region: CASSRLPPRGREETQYF.

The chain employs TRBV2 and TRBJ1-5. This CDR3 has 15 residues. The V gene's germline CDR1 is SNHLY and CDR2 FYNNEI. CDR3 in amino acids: CASSATLQSNQPQHF.